The 17 T cell receptor beta chains reported below all come from one sample, sequenced in a study of shared clonotypes between healthy human individuals. Data came from immunoSEQ multiplex PCR; TCRdb stores just in-frame clones and leaves some out. Of millions of clones in the sample, around 95% were seen once. The sequencing sample was made of naive CD4+ T cells sorted from blood. Subset meaning: CD45RA+ positively selected. Receptor source: a young man in good health.

The chain couples TRBV28 to TRBJ1-5, with D possibly matching TRBD1 (5 bases). The CDR3 extends over 14 amino acids. Germline V lookup: CDR1 MDHEN, CDR2 SYDVKM. Trimming took off 10 bases at V and 6 bases at J, with 19 bases between the two ends. CDR3 loop: CATKGLQARQPQHF. The CDR3 DNA reads as TGTGCCACCAAGGGACTTCAAGCTCGTCAGCCCCAGCATTTT.

For this clone: The same CDR3 can be traced to other DNA sequences in this sample. V gene TRBV18 combines with J gene TRBJ2-7; 10 bases are shared with TRBD1. Germline V gene sequence: CDR1 KGHSH, CDR2 LQKENI. The junction had 2 bases not matched to a gene; V was cut back by 3 bases and J by 3 bases. The CDR3 totals 14 residues. CDR3 DNA sequence: TGTGCCAGCTCACCCGGGACAGGGGACTACGAGCAGTACTTC. This gives the protein CASSPGTGDYEQYF.

The V gene is TRBV9, the J gene TRBJ2-3, with D unresolved. This CDR3 region has 13 residues. The V gene lost 3 bases and the J gene lost 6 bases, with 11 bases spanning the gap. CDR1 and CDR2 (germline): SGDLS, YYNGEE. CDR3 coding DNA: TGTGCCAGCAGCGCCCCGGCCCTGGATACGCAGTATTTT. Translation gives CASSAPALDTQYF.

The CDR3 region has the DNA TGTGCCAGCAGCGTACTAGGGGGAGGGAATGAAAAACTGTTTTTT. As protein: CASSVLGGGNEKLFF. The rearrangement uses TRBV7-9 and TRBJ1-4, with D possibly matching TRBD1 (6 bases). V was clipped by 5 bases and J by 5 bases, with 15 bases between them. The germline gives CDR1 SEHNR, CDR2 FQNEAQ (reference sequence). This CDR3 is built from 15 residues.

Concerning this clone itself: The sample holds other DNA sequences that translate to the same CDR3. The V gene is TRBV2, the J gene TRBJ2-6, with a weak D call TRBD1 (6 bases). The CDR3 spans 15 residues. Germline V lookup: CDR1 SNHLY, CDR2 FYNNEI. The V end was cut by 3 bases, the J end by 2 bases, with 8 bases between. The CDR3 coding sequence is TGTGCCAGCAGTGAGCAGGGGCCTGGGGCCAACGTCCTGACTTTC. This encodes CASSEQGPGANVLTF.

This rearrangement joins TRBV29-1 to TRBJ1-1, with D perhaps TRBD1 (5 bases). The CDR3 has 13 residues. Germline-derived CDR1 and CDR2 are SQVTM and ANQGSEA. Trimming removed 6 bases at V and 1 base at J, with 12 bases between. In nucleotides, the CDR3 is TGCAGCGTCATGACAGATTGGAACACTGAAGCTTTCTTT. The encoded protein is CSVMTDWNTEAFF.

This clone came up once. The chain combines TRBV5-6 with TRBJ2-7; maybe TRBD2 (5 bases). The CDR3 loop spans 15 amino acids. V was shortened by 3 bases and J by 1 base, with 14 bases between the two germline ends. Germline V CDR1 and CDR2: SGHDT, YYEEEE. CDR3 nucleotide sequence: TGTGCCAGCAGCTCCCTGAGGGTTGAGTCCTACGAGCAGTACTTC. It yields the protein CASSSLRVESYEQYF.

The rearrangement joins TRBV7-2 to TRBJ2-2; no reliable D call. Between the trimmed V and J ends, which lost 8 bases and 6 bases, there was a span of 7 bases. Per germline, CDR1 SGHTA and CDR2 FQGNSA. This CDR3 spans 11 amino acids. The CDR3 DNA sequence: TGTGCCAGCCGCCAGGCCGGGGAGCTGTTTTTT. Its translation: CASRQAGELFF.

This chain uses TRBV6-6 with TRBJ2-4; 7 nucleotides agree with TRBD2. The V and J ends lost 2 bases and 3 bases, in that order; junction bases with no gene match: 4. The germline CDR1 and CDR2 sequences are MNHNY and SVGAGI (reference sequence). The CDR3 runs to 15 residues. As DNA, the CDR3 is TGTGCCAGCAGTTACGCGGGAGTGGTCAAAAACATTCAGTACTTC. Translated: CASSYAGVVKNIQYF.

This rearrangement joins TRBV7-2 to TRBJ2-7; D is possibly TRBD1 (6 bases). Per germline, CDR1 SGHTA and CDR2 FQGNSA. The CDR3 runs 14 residues. Trimming took off 6 bases at V and 2 bases at J, with 14 bases between the two ends. CDR3 protein: CASSLKTGPYEQYF. The DNA of the CDR3 is TGTGCCAGCAGTTTGAAGACAGGCCCCTACGAGCAGTACTTC.

The V call is TRBV6-1, the J call TRBJ1-5, with D tentatively TRBD1 (6 bases). V was pared by 10 bases and J by 4 bases, with 17 bases between. The CDR3 consists of 14 residues. CDR1 MNHNS and CDR2 SASEGT come from the germline V gene. In DNA, the CDR3 is TGTGCCACTTCTCTTCAGGGGCGGAATCAGCCCCAGCATTTT. This codes for CATSLQGRNQPQHF.

The rearrangement links TRBV5-4 to TRBJ1-6; 7 positions agree with TRBD1. After removal of 5 bases from V and 8 bases from J, the junction contained 7 bases not matched to a gene. This CDR3 has 14 amino acids. Germline V gene sequence: CDR1 SGHNT, CDR2 YYREEE (reference sequence). CDR3 region: CASSTGVGDSPLHF. The CDR3 DNA sequence: TGTGCCAGCAGTACAGGGGTTGGAGATTCACCCCTCCACTTT.

The chain employs TRBV6-6 and TRBJ2-6; the D is unclear. V lost 3 bases and J lost 0, with 9 bases in between. The CDR3 covers 16 residues. Per the germline V gene, CDR1 is MNHNY and CDR2 is SVGAGI (reference sequence). Written as DNA, the CDR3 is TGTGCCAGCAGTTATGACCCCTTCTCTGGGGCCAACGTCCTGACTTTC. It is translated as CASSYDPFSGANVLTF.

On this clone itself: A much larger clone differs from this one at a single base, so this may be a read error. Other nucleotide sequences in the sample specify the same CDR3. This chain uses TRBV6-5 with TRBJ1-1; D ambiguous. Trimming cost V 6 bases and J 1 base, with 9 bases left between them. Germline-derived CDR1 and CDR2 are MNHEY and SVGAGI. The CDR3 is 13 amino acids. The CDR3 sequence is CASRRTENTEAFF. The CDR3 DNA is TGTGCCAGCAGAAGGACCGAGAACACTGAAGCTTTCTTT.

The chain links TRBV19 to TRBJ2-5; 7 bases are shared with TRBD2. CDR1 and CDR2 from the germline V gene are LNHDA and SQIVND (reference sequence). The CDR3 loop spans 14 amino acids. The J segment lost 5 bases and the V segment lost 4 bases, leaving 7 bases of the junction unmatched. The chain's CDR3 is CASSTQGGRETQYF. As DNA, the CDR3 is TGTGCCAGTAGTACCCAGGGAGGGAGGGAGACCCAGTACTTC. Full variable domain (missing parts from reference TRBV19 and TRBJ2-5): DGGITQSPKYLFRKEGQNVTLSCEQNLNHDAMYWYRQDPGQGLRLIYYSQIVNDFQKGDIAEGYSVSREKKESFPLTVTSAQKNPTAFYLCASSTQGGRETQYFGPGTRLLVL.

The chain is built from TRBV27 and TRBJ1-6; D remains ambiguous. Germline V CDR1 and CDR2: MNHEY, SMNVEV (reference sequence). Trimming pared 4 bases from V and 4 bases from J, leaving 17 bases between. The CDR3 length is 17 residues. CDR3 DNA: TGTGCCAGCAGTTCTCTCTCCAGAACGGGATATAATTCACCCCTCCACTTT. Residues: CASSSLSRTGYNSPLHF.

This sequence joins TRBV18 and TRBJ2-5, with TRBD2 identical over 9 bases. This CDR3 comprises 16 residues. V dropped 3 bases and J dropped 5; count of bases not matched to a gene: 10. Germline CDR1 reads KGHSH; CDR2 reads LQKENI. Written as DNA, the CDR3 is TGTGCCAGCTCACCTATTAAGCGGGAGGTTCTGGAGACCCAGTACTTC. Amino acids: CASSPIKREVLETQYF.